These 13 T cell receptor beta chains originate from one sample sequenced in a study of blood T cells in healthy people across ages. A second PCR, run for about 7 to 11 cycles, used a sample-barcoded 5' primer plus a J-beta primer mix. TCRdb analysed the 5' RACE reads with MiXCR anew, one entry per CDR3 protein. This sample has fewer than 2 million distinct CDR3 sequences; roughly two fifths occur once, and the top ten carry about 21%. The sequenced material came from blood. The receptors come from a human donor in good health.

V gene TRBV5-4 combines with J gene TRBJ2-3, with D unresolved. The V gene's germline CDR1 is SGHNT and CDR2 YYREEE (reference sequence). CDR3 size: 14 residues. The V and J ends lost 0 bases and 4 bases respectively, with 9 bases between them. The CDR3 DNA reads TGTGCCAGCAGCTTGGAGAGATCGGCAGATACGCAGTATTTT. This sequence encodes CASSLERSADTQYF.

The genes are TRBV3-1 and TRBJ2-4, with TRBD2 identical over 7 bases. The V gene's germline CDR1 is LGHDT and CDR2 YNNKEL (reference sequence). The V gene end was trimmed by 0 bases and the J gene end by 8 bases; junction bases not matched to a gene: 10. CDR3 length equals 16 residues. CDR3 residues: CASSQDPSGTGDIQYF. CDR3 bases: TGTGCCAGCAGCCAAGATCCCAGCGGGACGGGAGACATTCAGTACTTC. Supplemented by reference TRBV3-1 and TRBJ2-4, the full variable domain reads DTAVSQTPKYLVTQMGNDKSIKCEQNLGHDTMYWYKQDSKKFLKIMFSYNNKELIINETVPNRFSPKSPDKAHLNLHINSLELGDSAVYFCASSQDPSGTGDIQYFGAGTRLSVL.

This clonotype was observed a handful of times. The V call is TRBV10-3, the J call TRBJ2-5, with a weak D call TRBD1 (7 bases). V lost 10 bases to trimming and J lost 2 bases, with 17 bases between them. This CDR3 contains 14 residues. Germline CDR1 reads ENHRY; CDR2 reads SYGVKD. The CDR3 region has the DNA TGTGCCACCTCAGGGGGGACCGATCAAGAGACCCAGTACTTC. Protein sequence: CATSGGTDQETQYF.

The chain has TRBV27 and TRBJ1-4; 7 bases agree with TRBD1. J gave up 8 bases and V 3 bases, and 9 bases lay outside the gene matches. Germline V lookup: CDR1 MNHEY, CDR2 SMNVEV (reference sequence). This CDR3 contains 15 residues. This CDR3 is CASSLSRQGLEKLFF. DNA of the CDR3: TGTGCCAGCAGTTTGTCAAGACAGGGTTTAGAAAAACTGTTTTTT.

This clonotype was picked up many times. This rearrangement joins TRBV7-3 to TRBJ2-5; 8 nucleotides line up with TRBD2. The CDR3 has 16 amino acids. V shed 2 bases, J shed 2 bases, and the junction held 7 bases outside the gene matches. The germline V gene encodes CDR1 SGHTA and CDR2 FQGTGA. This chain's CDR3 is CASSLVGGAIQETQYF. The CDR3 region has the DNA TGTGCCAGCAGCTTAGTCGGGGGGGCTATACAAGAGACCCAGTACTTC.

The gene calls are TRBV5-1 and TRBJ2-1, with D possibly matching TRBD2 (7 bases). Between the trimmed V and J ends, which lost 4 bases and 10 bases, there was a span of 15 bases. CDR3 size: 13 residues. Per the germline V gene, CDR1 is SGHRS and CDR2 is YFSETQ. The CDR3 DNA follows: TGCGCCAGCAGCCGGGGGGCCGAACGAGAGCAGTTCTTC. This sequence encodes CASSRGAEREQFF.

The J gene is TRBJ2-3, the V gene TRBV5-1; tentative D call: TRBD2 (7 bases). The CDR3 covers 16 residues. Germline loops: CDR1 SGHRS, CDR2 YFSETQ. The germline V and J ends were trimmed by 1 base and 6 bases, with 18 bases remaining between them. The CDR3 nucleotides are TGCGCCAGCAGCTTGCACGCGGGGGCCCCAGGGGATACGCAGTATTTT. Its translation: CASSLHAGAPGDTQYF.

The sample holds a few counts of this clonotype. V gene TRBV20-1 combines with J gene TRBJ2-5, with D uncertain. TRBJ2-7 explains the end of the DNA better; the J call may be wrong. Per germline, CDR1 DFQATT and CDR2 SNEGSKA (reference sequence). The length of the CDR3 is 14 residues. The CDR3: CSARALSGSDEQYF. CDR3 coding DNA: TGCAGTGCTAGAGCACTTTCAGGCAGCGACGAGCAGTACTTC.

This sequence joins TRBV29-1 and TRBJ2-3, with 7 bases matching TRBD1. CDR3 length equals 12 residues. V shed 7 bases and J 4 bases; nucleotides not matched to a gene: 5. In germline, CDR1 is SQVTM, CDR2 ANQGSEA. The CDR3 loop reads CSALQGSDTQYF. The CDR3 DNA reads as TGCAGCGCATTACAGGGGTCAGATACGCAGTATTTT.

The rearrangement uses TRBV4-3 and TRBJ2-6; no clear D gene. Germline CDR1 LGHNA, CDR2 YSLEER. Trimming cost V 0 bases and J 3 bases, with 18 bases left between them. There are 19 residues in the CDR3. The chain's CDR3 is CASSQDLAGHIGGANVLTF. The CDR3, as DNA: TGCGCCAGCAGCCAAGATTTAGCAGGTCATATCGGTGGGGCCAACGTCCTGACTTTC.

V is TRBV30 and J is TRBJ1-5; a weak D match, TRBD1 (5 bases). Deletions cut 0 bases from V and 4 bases from J, with 7 bases between. The CDR3 length is 13 residues. Looked up from germline, CDR1 is GTSNPN and CDR2 is SVGIG (reference sequence). The CDR3 spells CAWSVQENQPQHF. The CDR3 DNA reads as TGTGCCTGGAGTGTACAGGAGAATCAGCCCCAGCATTTT.

This chain joins TRBV29-1 and TRBJ2-7; TRBD1 aligns across 7 bases. The germline V gene has CDR1 SQVTM and CDR2 ANQGSEA. Trimming removed 5 bases from V and 2 bases from J; junction bases left unmatched: 3. The CDR3 totals 12 residues. The CDR3 DNA is TGCAGCGTTCACAGGGGTACCTACGAGCAGTACTTC. This gives the protein CSVHRGTYEQYF.

The V gene is TRBV3-1, the J gene TRBJ2-2, with D perhaps TRBD2 (5 bases). Trimming removed 0 bases from V and 9 bases from J, with 8 bases in between. The CDR3 length is 13 residues. CDR1 is LGHDT, CDR2 YNNKEL, per germline (reference sequence). CDR3 DNA sequence: TGTGCCAGCAGCCAAGATAACGGGAGGGAGCTGTTTTTT. Its translation: CASSQDNGRELFF.